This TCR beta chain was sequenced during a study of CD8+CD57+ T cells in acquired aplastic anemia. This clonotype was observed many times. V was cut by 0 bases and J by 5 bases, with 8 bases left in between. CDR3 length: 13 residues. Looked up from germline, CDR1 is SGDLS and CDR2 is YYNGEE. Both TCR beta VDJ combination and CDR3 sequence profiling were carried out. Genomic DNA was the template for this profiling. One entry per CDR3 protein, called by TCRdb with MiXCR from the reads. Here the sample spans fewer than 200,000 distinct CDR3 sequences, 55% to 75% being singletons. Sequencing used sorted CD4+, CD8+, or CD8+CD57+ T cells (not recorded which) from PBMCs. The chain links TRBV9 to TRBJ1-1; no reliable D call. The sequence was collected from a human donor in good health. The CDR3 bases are TGTGCCAGCAGCGTAGGGTCAGGAACTGAAGCTTTCTTT. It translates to CASSVGSGTEAFF.